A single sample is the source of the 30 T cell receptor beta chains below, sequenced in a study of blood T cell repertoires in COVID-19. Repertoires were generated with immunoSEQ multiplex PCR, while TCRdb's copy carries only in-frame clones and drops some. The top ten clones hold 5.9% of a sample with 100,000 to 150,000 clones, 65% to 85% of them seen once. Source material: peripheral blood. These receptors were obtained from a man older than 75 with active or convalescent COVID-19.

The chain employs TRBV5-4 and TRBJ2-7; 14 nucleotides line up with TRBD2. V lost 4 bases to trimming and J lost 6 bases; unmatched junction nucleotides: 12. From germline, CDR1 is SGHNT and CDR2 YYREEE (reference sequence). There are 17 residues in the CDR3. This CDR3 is CASSPGTSGGAEVEQYF. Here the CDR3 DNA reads TGTGCCAGCAGCCCCGGGACTAGCGGGGGCGCGGAGGTCGAGCAGTACTTC.

The CDR3 nucleotides read TGTGCCAGCAGCCGACAGGGCAGCACTGAAGCTTTCTTT. Residues: CASSRQGSTEAFF. The chain has TRBV2 and TRBJ1-1, with TRBD1 identical over 7 bases. Germline assignment: CDR1 SNHLY and CDR2 FYNNEI. This CDR3 spans 13 amino acids. The ends lost 6 bases at V and 4 bases at J; junction bases unmatched: 5.

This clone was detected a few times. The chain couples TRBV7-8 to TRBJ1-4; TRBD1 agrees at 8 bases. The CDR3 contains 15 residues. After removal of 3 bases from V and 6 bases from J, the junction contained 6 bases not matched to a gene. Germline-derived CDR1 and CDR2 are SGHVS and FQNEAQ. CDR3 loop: CASSFTVQGDEKLFF. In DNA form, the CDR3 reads TGTGCCAGCAGCTTTACAGTACAGGGGGATGAAAAACTGTTTTTT.

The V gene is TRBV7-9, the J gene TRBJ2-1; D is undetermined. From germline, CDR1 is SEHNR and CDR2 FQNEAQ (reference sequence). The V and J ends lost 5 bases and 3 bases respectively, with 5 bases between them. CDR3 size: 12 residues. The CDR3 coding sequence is TGTGCCAGCAGCCGAGTCTACAATGAGCAGTTCTTC. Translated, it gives CASSRVYNEQFF. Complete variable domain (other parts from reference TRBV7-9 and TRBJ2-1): DTGVSQNPRHKITKRGQNVTFRCDPISEHNRLYWYRQTLGQGPEFLTYFQNEAQLEKSRLLSDRFSAERPKGSFSTLEIQRTEQGDSAMYLCASSRVYNEQFFGPGTRLTVL.

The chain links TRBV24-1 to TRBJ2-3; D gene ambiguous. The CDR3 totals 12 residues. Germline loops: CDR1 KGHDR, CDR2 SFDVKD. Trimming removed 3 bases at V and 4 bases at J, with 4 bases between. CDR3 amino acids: CATSDPSDTQYF. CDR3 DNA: TGTGCCACCAGTGATCCCTCAGATACGCAGTATTTT.

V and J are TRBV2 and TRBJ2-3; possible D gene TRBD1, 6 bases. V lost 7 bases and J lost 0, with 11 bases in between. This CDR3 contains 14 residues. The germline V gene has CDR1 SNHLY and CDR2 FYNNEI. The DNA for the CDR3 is TGTGCCAGCACGCGGACAGCTAGCACAGATACGCAGTATTTT. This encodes CASTRTASTDTQYF.

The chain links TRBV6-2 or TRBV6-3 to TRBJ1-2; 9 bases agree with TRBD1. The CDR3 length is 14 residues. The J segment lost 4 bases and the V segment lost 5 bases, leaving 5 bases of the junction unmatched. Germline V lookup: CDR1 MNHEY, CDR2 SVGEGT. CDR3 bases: TGTGCCAGCAGTGAGCCGGGACAGGGCTATGGCTACACCTTC. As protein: CASSEPGQGYGYTF.

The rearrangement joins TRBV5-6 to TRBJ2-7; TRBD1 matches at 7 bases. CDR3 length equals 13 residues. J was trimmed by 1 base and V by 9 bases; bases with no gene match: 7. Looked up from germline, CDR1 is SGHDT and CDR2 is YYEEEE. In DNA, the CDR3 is TGTGCCACCCGGGACAGAAGATCCTACGAGCAGTACTTC. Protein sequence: CATRDRRSYEQYF.

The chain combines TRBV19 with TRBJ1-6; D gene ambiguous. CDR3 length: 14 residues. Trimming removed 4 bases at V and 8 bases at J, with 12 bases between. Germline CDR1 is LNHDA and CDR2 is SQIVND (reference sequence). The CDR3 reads CASSTPGRDSPLHF. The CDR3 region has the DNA TGTGCCAGTAGTACGCCGGGGAGGGATTCACCCCTCCACTTT.

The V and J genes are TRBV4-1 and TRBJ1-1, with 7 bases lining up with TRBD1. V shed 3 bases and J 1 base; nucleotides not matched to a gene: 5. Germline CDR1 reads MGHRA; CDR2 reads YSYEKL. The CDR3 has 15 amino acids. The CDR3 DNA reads TGCGCCAGCAGCCAGGAGCAGGGGGGGAACACTGAAGCTTTCTTT. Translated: CASSQEQGGNTEAFF.

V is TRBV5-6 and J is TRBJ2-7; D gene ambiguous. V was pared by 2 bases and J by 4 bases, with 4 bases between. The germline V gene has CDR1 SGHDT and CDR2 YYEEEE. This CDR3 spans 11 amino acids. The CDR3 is CASSFLYEQYF. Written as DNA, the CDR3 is TGTGCCAGCAGCTTCCTGTACGAGCAGTACTTC.

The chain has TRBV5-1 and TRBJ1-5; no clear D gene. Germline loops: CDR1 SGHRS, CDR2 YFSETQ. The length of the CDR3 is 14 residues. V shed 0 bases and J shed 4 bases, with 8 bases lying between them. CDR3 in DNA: TGCGCCAGCAGCTTGGGGGCCGCAAATCAGCCCCAGCATTTT. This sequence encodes CASSLGAANQPQHF.

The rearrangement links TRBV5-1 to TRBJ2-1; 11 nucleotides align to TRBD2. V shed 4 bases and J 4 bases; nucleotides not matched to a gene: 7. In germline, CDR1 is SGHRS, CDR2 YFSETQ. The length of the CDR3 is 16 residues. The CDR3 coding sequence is TGCGCCAGCAGCGGAACGACTAGCGGGGATTACAATGAGCAGTTCTTC. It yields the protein CASSGTTSGDYNEQFF.

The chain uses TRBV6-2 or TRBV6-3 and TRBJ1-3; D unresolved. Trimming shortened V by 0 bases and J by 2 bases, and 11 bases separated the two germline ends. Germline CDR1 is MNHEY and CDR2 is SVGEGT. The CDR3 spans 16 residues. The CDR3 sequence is CASSYSIEATGNTIYF. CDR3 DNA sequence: TGTGCCAGCAGTTACTCGATTGAGGCGACTGGAAACACCATATATTTT.

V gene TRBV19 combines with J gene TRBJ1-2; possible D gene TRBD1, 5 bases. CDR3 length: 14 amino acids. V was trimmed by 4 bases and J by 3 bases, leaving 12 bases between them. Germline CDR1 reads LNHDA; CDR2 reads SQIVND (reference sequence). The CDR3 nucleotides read TGTGCCAGTAGTACAGGGTACCGGGACTATGGCTACACCTTC. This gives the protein CASSTGYRDYGYTF.

CDR3 nucleotides: TGCGCCAGCAGTAGTCTTATCTCGGGGTTGACAGATACGCAGTATTTT. Translating it yields CASSSLISGLTDTQYF. The chain recombines TRBV5-1 with TRBJ2-3; possibly TRBD2 for D (5 bases). CDR1 and CDR2 (germline): SGHRS, YFSETQ. Between the trimmed V and J ends, which lost 5 bases and 3 bases, there was a span of 19 bases. The CDR3 length is 16 residues.

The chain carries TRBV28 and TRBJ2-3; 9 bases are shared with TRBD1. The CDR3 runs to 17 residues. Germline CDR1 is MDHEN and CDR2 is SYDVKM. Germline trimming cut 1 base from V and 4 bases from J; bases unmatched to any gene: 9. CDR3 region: CASSLSRDREIPDTQYF. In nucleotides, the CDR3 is TGTGCCAGCAGTTTATCCCGGGACAGGGAAATTCCAGATACGCAGTATTTT.

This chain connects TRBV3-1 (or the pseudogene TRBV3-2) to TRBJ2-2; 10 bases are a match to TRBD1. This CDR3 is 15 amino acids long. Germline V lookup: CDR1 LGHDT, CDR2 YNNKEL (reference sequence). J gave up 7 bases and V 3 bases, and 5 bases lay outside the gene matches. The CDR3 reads CASSQGTGDFGELFF. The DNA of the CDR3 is TGTGCCAGCAGCCAGGGGACAGGGGATTTCGGGGAGCTGTTTTTT.

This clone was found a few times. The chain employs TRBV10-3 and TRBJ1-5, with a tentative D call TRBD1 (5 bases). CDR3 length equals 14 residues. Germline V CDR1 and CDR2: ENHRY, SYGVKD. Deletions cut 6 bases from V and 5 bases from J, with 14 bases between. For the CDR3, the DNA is TGTGCCATCAGCCAGTCGGACAAAGATCAGCCCCAGCATTTT. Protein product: CAISQSDKDQPQHF.

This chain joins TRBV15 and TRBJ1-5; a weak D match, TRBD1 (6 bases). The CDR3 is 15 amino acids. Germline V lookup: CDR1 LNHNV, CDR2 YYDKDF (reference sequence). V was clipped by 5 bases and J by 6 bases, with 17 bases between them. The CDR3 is CATSLDRTGGQPQHF. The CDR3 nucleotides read TGTGCCACCAGCCTAGACAGGACGGGGGGTCAGCCCCAGCATTTT.

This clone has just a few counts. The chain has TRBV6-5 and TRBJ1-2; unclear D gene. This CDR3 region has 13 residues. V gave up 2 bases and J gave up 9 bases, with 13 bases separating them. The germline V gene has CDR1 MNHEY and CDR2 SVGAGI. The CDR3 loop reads CASSYNSAGSYTF. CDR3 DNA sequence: TGTGCCAGCAGTTACAACAGTGCGGGGAGCTACACCTTC.

The CDR3 region has the DNA TGTGCCAGCAGCTTGCTCTCTAACGAGCAGTACTTC. Translated: CASSLLSNEQYF. The chain is built from TRBV5-6 and TRBJ2-7, with D unclear. The V and J ends lost 1 base and 5 bases respectively, with 7 bases between them. The germline V gene encodes CDR1 SGHDT and CDR2 YYEEEE. The CDR3 consists of 12 residues.

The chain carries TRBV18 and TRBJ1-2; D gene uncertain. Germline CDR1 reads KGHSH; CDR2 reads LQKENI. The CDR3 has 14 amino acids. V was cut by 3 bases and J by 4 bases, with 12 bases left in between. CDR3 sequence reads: CASSPKERAYGYTF. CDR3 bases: TGTGCCAGCTCACCTAAAGAGCGCGCCTATGGCTACACCTTC.

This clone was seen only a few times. The CDR3 sequence: CASKAGRSSYEQYF. The CDR3 nucleotides are TGTGCCAGCAAAGCGGGGCGGAGCTCCTACGAGCAGTACTTC. The chain joins TRBV7-8 to TRBJ2-7, with 7 bases lining up with TRBD2. Unmatched junction bases numbered 6, after V lost 7 bases and J lost 0 bases. The CDR3 totals 14 residues. The germline CDR1 and CDR2 sequences are SGHVS and FQNEAQ.

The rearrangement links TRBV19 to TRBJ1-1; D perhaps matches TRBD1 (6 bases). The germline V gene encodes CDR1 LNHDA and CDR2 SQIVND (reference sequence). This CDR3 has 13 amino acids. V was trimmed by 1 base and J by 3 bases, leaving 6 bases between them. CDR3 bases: TGTGCCAGTAGTATAGGGACAGACACTGAAGCTTTCTTT. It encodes CASSIGTDTEAFF.

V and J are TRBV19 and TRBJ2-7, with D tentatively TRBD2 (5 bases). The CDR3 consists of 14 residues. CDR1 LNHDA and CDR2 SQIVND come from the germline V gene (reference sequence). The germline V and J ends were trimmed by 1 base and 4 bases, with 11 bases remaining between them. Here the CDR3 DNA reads TGTGCCAGTAGTATAGCCCTGAGCGGTTACGAGCAGTACTTC. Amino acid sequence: CASSIALSGYEQYF.

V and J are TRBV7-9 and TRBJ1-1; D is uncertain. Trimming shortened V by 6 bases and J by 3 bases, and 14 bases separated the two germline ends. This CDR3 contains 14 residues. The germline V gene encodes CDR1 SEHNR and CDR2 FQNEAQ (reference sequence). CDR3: CASSPFWEDTEAFF. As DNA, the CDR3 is TGTGCCAGCAGTCCCTTTTGGGAGGACACTGAAGCTTTCTTT.

The CDR3 sequence is CASSIVPPANGQPQHF. CDR3 coding DNA: TGTGCCAGTAGTATAGTACCTCCGGCCAACGGGCAGCCCCAGCATTTT. This sequence joins TRBV19 and TRBJ1-5, with unresolved D. The CDR3 spans 16 residues. Trimming removed 1 base from V and 7 bases from J, with 17 bases in between. Per germline, CDR1 LNHDA and CDR2 SQIVND (reference sequence).

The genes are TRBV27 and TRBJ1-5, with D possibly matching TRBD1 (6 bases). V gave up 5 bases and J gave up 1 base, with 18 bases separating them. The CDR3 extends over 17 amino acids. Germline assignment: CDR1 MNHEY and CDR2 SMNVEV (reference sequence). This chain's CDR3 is CASSDRGAAGSNQPQHF. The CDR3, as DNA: TGTGCCAGCAGTGACCGGGGGGCCGCTGGCAGCAATCAGCCCCAGCATTTT.

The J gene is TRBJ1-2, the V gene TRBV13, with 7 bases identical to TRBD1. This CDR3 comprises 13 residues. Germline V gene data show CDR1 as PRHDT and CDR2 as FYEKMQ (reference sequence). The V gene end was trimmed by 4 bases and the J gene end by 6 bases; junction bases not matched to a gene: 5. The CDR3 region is CASSSGQIDGYTF. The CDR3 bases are TGTGCCAGCAGCTCGGGACAGATTGATGGCTACACCTTC. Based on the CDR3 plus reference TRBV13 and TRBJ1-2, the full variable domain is AAGVIQSPRHLIKEKRETATLKCYPIPRHDTVYWYQQGPGQDPQFLISFYEKMQSDKGSIPDRFSAQQFSDYHSELNMSSLELGDSALYFCASSSGQIDGYTFGSGTRLTVV.